The clone carrying this TCR beta chain was counted between two and nine times. Rearranged V-D-J TRB sequences were amplified with a mixed TRB-A/B primer pool. TCRdb used MiXCR to reprocess the multiplex PCR reads, holding one entry per CDR3 protein. There are roughly 2,200 distinct CDR3 sequences in the sample; around 30% occur only once, and roughly 35% lies in the top ten. The template was genomic DNA from peripheral blood, not RNA. Germline CDR1 and CDR2: SGHDT and YYEEEE. V lost 4 bases to trimming and J lost 3 bases, with 19 bases between them. There are 17 residues in the CDR3. This sample stems from a study of T cell repertoires in aging, cancer and after chemotherapy.

This clonotype was sampled from a human donor in good health. The chain links TRBV5-6 to TRBJ1-4; tentative D call: TRBD1 (5 bases). The sequencing sample was made of blood. The CDR3 sequence is CASSTAGRVGSNEKLFF. CDR3 DNA: TGTGCCAGCAGCACGGCGGGGCGCGTGGGCTCTAATGAAAAACTGTTTTTT.